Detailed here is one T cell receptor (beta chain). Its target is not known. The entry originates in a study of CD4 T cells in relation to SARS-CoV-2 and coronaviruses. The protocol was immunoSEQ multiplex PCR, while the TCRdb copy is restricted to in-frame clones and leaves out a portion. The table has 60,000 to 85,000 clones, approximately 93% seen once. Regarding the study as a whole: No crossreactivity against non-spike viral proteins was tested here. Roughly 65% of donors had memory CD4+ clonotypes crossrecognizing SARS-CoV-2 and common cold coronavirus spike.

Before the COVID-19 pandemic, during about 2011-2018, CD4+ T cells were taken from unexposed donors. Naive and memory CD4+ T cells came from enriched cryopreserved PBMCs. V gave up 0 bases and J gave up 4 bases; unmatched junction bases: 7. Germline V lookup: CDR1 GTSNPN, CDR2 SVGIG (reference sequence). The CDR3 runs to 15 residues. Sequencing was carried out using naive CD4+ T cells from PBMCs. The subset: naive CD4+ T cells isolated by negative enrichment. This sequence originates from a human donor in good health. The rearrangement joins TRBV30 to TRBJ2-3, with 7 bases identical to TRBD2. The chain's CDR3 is CAWSVWGGSADTQYF. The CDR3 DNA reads TGTGCCTGGAGTGTATGGGGCGGGAGCGCAGATACGCAGTATTTT.